This T cell receptor beta chain was observed in a study of cytomegalovirus exposure and HLA in healthy donors. Study conclusions and caveats: For most subjects, TCR beta sequences were reported to predict HLA-A and HLA-B alleles with accuracy. Reports indicated that the classifier achieved high specificity and sensitivity in diagnosing cytomegalovirus status.

Trimming took 1 base from V and 2 from J, leaving 13 bases between them. The CDR3 covers 16 residues. Germline V CDR1 and CDR2: SGHVS, FQNEAQ. About this clone: Its antigen remains unknown.

The PCR used 60 Vbeta and 13 Jbeta primers. Using immunoSEQ multiplex PCR, the repertoire was profiled, and TCRdb retains in-frame clones only, with some absent. The data contain about 160,000 clones, over 80% of them singletons. Material: PBMCs. The chain uses TRBV7-8 and TRBJ2-3; perhaps TRBD2 as D (6 bases). The clonotype originates from a boy under 10 years old in good health and CMV-seronegative. The CDR3 is CASSLDPGLNTDTQYF. DNA for the CDR3: TGTGCCAGCAGCTTAGACCCGGGACTGAACACAGATACGCAGTATTTT.